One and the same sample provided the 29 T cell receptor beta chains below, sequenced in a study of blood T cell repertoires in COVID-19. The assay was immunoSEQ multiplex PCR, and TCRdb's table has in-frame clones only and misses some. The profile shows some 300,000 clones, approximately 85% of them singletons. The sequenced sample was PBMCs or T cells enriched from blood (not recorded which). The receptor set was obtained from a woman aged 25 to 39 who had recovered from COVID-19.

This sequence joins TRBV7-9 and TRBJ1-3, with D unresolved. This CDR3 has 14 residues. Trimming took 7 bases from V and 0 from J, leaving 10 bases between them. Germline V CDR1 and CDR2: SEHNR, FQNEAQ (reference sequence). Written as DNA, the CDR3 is TGTGCCAGCAAGGTCCCTAGCTCTGGAAACACCATATATTTT. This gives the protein CASKVPSSGNTIYF.

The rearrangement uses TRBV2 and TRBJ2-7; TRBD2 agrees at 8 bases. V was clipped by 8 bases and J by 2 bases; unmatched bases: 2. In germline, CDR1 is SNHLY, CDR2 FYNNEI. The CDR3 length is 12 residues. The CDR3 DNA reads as TGTGCCAGCGGCGGGGGGCCCTACGAGCAGTACTTC. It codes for CASGGGPYEQYF.

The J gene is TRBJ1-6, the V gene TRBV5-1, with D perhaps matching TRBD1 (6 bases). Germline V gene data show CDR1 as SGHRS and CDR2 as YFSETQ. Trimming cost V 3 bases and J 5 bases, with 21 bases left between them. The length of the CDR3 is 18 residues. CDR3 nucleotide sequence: TGCGCCAGCAGCTCGCCAGCAGGGGCCCTACCTAATAATTCACCCCTCCACTTT. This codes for CASSSPAGALPNNSPLHF.

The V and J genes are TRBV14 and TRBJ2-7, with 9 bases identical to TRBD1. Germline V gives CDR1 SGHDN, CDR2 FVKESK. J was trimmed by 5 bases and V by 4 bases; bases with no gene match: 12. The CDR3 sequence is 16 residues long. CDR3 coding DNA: TGTGCCAGCAGCCCCCCACCCGGGACAGGGAGCCACGAGCAGTACTTC. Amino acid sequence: CASSPPPGTGSHEQYF.

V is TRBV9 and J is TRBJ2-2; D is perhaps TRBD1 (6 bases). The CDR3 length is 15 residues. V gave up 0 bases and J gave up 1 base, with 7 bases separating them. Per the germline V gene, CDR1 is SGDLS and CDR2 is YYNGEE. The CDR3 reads CASSVGTVNTGELFF. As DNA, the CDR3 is TGTGCCAGCAGCGTAGGGACAGTGAACACCGGGGAGCTGTTTTTT.

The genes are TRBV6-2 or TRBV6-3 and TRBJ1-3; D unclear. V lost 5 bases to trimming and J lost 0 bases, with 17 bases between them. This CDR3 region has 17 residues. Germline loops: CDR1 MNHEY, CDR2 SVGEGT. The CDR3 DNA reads TGTGCCAGCAGTACTGGCGTGGGTCGGAGCTCTGGAAACACCATATATTTT. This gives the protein CASSTGVGRSSGNTIYF.

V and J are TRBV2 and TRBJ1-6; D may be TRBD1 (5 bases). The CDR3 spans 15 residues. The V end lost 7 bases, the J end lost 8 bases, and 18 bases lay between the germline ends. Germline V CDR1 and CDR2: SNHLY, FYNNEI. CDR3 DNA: TGTGCCAGCACCGACCAGCAGGGTTCATATTCACCCCTCCACTTT. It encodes CASTDQQGSYSPLHF.

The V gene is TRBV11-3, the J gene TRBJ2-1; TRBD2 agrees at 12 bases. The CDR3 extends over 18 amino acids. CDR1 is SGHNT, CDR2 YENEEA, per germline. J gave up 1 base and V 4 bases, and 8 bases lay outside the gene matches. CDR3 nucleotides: TGTGCCAGCAGCTCCAGACTAGCGGGGGCATCTTCCTACAATGAGCAGTTCTTC. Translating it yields CASSSRLAGASSYNEQFF.

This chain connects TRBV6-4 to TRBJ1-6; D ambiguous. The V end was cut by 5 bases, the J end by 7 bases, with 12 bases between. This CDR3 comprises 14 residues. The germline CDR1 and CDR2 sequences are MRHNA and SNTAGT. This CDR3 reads CASSPFRWNSPLHF. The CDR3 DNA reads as TGTGCCAGCAGTCCTTTCAGGTGGAATTCACCCCTCCACTTT.

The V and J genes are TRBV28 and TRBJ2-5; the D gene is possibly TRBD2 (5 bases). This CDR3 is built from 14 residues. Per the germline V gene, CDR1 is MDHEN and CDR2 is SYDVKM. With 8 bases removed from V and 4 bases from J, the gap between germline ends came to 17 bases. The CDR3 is CASGLALWGETQYF. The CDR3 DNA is TGTGCCAGCGGCCTAGCCCTGTGGGGAGAGACCCAGTACTTC.

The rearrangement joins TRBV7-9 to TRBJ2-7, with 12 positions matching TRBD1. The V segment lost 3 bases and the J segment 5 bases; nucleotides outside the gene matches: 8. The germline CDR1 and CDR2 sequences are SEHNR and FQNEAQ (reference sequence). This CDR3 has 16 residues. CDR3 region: CASSFFIGTGGDEQYF. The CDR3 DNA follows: TGTGCCAGCAGCTTCTTTATTGGGACAGGGGGCGACGAGCAGTACTTC.

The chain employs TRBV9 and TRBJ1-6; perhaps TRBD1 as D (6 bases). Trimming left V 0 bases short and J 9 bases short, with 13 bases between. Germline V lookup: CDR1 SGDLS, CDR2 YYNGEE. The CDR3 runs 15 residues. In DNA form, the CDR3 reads TGTGCCAGCAGCGTAGAGGGCAGGGGTGGTTCACCCCTCCACTTT. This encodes CASSVEGRGGSPLHF. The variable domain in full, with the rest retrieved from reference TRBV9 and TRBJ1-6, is DSGVTQTPKHLITATGQRVTLRCSPRSGDLSVYWYQQSLDQGLQFLIQYYNGEERAKGNILERFSAQQFPDLHSELNLSSLELGDSALYFCASSVEGRGGSPLHFGNGTRLTVT.

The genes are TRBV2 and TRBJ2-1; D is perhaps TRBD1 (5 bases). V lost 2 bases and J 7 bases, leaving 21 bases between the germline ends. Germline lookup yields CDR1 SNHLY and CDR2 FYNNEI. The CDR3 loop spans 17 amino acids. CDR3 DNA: TGTGCCAGCAGTGAACCCGGAGATTGGGGCCCCAGGAATGAGCAGTTCTTC. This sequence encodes CASSEPGDWGPRNEQFF. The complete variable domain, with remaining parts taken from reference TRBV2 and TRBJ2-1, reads EPEVTQTPSHQVTQMGQEVILRCVPISNHLYFYWYRQILGQKVEFLVSFYNNEISEKSEIFDDQFSVERPDGSNFTLKIRSTKLEDSAMYFCASSEPGDWGPRNEQFFGPGTRLTVL.

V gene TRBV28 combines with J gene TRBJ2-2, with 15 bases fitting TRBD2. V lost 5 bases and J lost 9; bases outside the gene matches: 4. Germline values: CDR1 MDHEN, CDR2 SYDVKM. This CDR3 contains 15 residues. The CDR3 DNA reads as TGTGCCAGCAGTGGACTAGCGGGGGGGCCTCGGGAGCTGTTTTTT. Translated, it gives CASSGLAGGPRELFF. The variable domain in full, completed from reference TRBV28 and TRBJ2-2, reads DVKVTQSSRYLVKRTGEKVFLECVQDMDHENMFWYRQDPGLGLRLIYFSYDVKMKEKGDIPEGYSVSREKKERFSLILESASTNQTSMYLCASSGLAGGPRELFFGEGSRLTVL.

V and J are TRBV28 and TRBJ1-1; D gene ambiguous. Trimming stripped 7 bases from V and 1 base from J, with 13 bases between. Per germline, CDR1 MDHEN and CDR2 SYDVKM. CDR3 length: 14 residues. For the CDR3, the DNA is TGTGCCAGCATGGATCCAGGCCGGAACACTGAAGCTTTCTTT. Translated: CASMDPGRNTEAFF. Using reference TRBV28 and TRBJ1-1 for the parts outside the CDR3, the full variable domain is DVKVTQSSRYLVKRTGEKVFLECVQDMDHENMFWYRQDPGLGLRLIYFSYDVKMKEKGDIPEGYSVSREKKERFSLILESASTNQTSMYLCASMDPGRNTEAFFGQGTRLTVV.

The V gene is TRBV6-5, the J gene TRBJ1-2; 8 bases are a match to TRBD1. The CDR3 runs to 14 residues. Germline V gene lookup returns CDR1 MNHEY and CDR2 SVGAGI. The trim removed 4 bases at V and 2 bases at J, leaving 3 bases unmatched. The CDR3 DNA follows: TGTGCCAGCAGTTGGGCAGGGGGCAACTATGGCTACACCTTC. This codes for CASSWAGGNYGYTF.

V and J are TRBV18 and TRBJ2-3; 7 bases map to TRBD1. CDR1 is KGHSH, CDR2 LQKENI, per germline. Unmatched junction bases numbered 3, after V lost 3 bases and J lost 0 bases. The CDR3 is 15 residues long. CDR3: CASSPQQGSTDTQYF. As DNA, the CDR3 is TGTGCCAGCTCACCGCAACAGGGGAGCACAGATACGCAGTATTTT.

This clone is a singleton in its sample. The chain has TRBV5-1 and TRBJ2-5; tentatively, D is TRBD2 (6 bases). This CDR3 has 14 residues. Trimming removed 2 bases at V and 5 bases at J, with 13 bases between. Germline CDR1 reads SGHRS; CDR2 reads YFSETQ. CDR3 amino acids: CASSFGAGRETQYF. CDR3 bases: TGCGCCAGCAGCTTTGGGGCGGGGCGGGAGACCCAGTACTTC. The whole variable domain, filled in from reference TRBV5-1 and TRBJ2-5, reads KAGVTQTPRYLIKTRGQQVTLSCSPISGHRSVSWYQQTPGQGLQFLFEYFSETQRNKGNFPGRFSGRQFSNSRSEMNVSTLELGDSALYLCASSFGAGRETQYFGPGTRLLVL.

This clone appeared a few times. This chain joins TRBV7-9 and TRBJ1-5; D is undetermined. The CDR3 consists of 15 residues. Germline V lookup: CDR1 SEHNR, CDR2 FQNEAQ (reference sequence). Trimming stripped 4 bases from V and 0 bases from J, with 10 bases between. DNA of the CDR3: TGTGCCAGCAGCTCCCCCGGGGATAGCAATCAGCCCCAGCATTTT. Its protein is CASSSPGDSNQPQHF.

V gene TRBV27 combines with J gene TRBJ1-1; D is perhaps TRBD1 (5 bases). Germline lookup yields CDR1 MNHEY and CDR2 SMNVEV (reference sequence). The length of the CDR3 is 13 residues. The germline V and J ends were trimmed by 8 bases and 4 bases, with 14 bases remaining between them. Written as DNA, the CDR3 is TGTGCCAGCCACCCATTGGGGGGCACTGAAGCTTTCTTT. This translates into CASHPLGGTEAFF.

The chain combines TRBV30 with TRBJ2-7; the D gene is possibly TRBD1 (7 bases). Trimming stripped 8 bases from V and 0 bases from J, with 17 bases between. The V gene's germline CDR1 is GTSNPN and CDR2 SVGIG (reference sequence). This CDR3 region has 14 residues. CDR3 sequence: CATEGQPNSYEQYF. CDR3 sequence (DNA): TGTGCCACGGAGGGACAGCCAAACTCCTACGAGCAGTACTTC. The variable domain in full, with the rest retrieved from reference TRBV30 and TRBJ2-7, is SQTIHQWPATLVQPVGSPLSLECTVEGTSNPNLYWYRQAAGRGLQLLFYSVGIGQISSEVPQNLSASRPQDRQFILSSKKLLLSDSGFYLCATEGQPNSYEQYFGPGTRLTVT.

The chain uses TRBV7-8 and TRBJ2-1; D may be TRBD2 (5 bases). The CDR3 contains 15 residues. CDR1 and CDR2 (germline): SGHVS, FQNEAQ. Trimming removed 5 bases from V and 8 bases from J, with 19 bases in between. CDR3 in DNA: TGTGCCAGCAGCCCCGTTTCCGGGGTGGGAGATGAGCAGTTCTTC. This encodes CASSPVSGVGDEQFF. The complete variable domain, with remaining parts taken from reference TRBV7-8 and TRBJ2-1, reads GAGVSQSPRYKVAKRGQDVALRCDPISGHVSLFWYQQALGQGPEFLTYFQNEAQLDKSGLPSDRFFAERPEGSVSTLKIQRTQQEDSAVYLCASSPVSGVGDEQFFGPGTRLTVL.

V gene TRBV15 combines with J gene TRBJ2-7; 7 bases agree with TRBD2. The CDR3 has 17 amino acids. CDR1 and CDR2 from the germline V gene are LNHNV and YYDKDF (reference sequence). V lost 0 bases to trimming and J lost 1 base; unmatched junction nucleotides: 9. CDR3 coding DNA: TGTGCCACCAGCAGAGAGGCAGGAGCGGGGCGGTCCTACGAGCAGTACTTC. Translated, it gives CATSREAGAGRSYEQYF.

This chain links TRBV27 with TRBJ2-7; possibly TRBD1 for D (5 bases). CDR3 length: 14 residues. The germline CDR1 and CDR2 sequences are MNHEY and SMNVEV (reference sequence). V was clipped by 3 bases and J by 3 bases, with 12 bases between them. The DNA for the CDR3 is TGTGCCAGCAGTTTGGCCAGGGAACGCTACGAGCAGTACTTC. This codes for CASSLARERYEQYF.

The CDR3 coding sequence is TGTGCCAGCTCACCCCCTCCGACAGGAAACACTGAAGCTTTCTTT. Translated, it gives CASSPPPTGNTEAFF. The chain recombines TRBV18 with TRBJ1-1; D might be TRBD1 (6 bases). V was pared by 3 bases and J by 2 bases, with 13 bases between. The germline CDR1 and CDR2 sequences are KGHSH and LQKENI. The CDR3 extends over 15 amino acids.

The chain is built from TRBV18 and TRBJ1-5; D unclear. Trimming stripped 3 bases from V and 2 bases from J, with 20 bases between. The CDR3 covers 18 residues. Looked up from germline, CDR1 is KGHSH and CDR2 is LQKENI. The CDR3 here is CASSPSRVRASGNQPQHF. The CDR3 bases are TGTGCCAGCTCACCCTCCCGCGTGAGGGCGTCGGGCAATCAGCCCCAGCATTTT.

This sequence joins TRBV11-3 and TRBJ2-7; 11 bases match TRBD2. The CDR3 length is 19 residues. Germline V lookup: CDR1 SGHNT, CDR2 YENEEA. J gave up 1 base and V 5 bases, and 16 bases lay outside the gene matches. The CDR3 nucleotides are TGTGCCAGCAGCCCGTCGACTAGCGGGGTAAGCGAGGGATCCTACGAGCAGTACTTC. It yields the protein CASSPSTSGVSEGSYEQYF.

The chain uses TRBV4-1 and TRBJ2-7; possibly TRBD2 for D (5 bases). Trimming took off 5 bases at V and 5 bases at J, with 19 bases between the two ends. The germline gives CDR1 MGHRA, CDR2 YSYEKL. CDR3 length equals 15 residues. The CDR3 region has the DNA TGCGCCAGCAGCGTAGTGTGGGAGATGGTCCACGAGCAGTACTTC. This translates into CASSVVWEMVHEQYF.

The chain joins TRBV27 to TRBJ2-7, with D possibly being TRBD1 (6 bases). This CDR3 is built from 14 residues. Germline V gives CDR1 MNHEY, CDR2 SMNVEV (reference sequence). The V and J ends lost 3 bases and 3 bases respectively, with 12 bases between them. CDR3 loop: CASSLGSRGYEQYF. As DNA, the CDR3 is TGTGCCAGCAGTTTGGGAAGCAGGGGCTACGAGCAGTACTTC.